The clone carrying this T cell receptor beta chain was seen more than once but under ten times. The antigen remains unidentified. V was clipped by 6 bases and J by 5 bases, with 17 bases between them. Germline V gene lookup returns CDR1 ENHRY and CDR2 SYGVKD. The CDR3 has 16 residues. This sample was included in a study of identical twins. Using its own MiXCR run on the 5' RACE reads, TCRdb lists one record per CDR3 protein. The table lists 690,000 or so distinct CDR3 sequences, 5.5% to 7.5% of them singletons. Notes on the study in general: Cross-sectional statistical analysis, not tracking of the same donors, underpinned the conclusions.

Input material: naive T cells sorted from blood. This receptor was taken from a man between 18 and 29 years old in good health. The chain joins TRBV10-3 to TRBJ1-6, with unresolved D. Here the CDR3 DNA reads TGTGCCATCAGGCCTCAGCGGGGTGCCGATAATTCACCCCTCCACTTT. As protein: CAIRPQRGADNSPLHF.